A single sample is the source of the 3 T cell receptor beta chains below, sequenced in a study of cytomegalovirus exposure and HLA in healthy donors. Vbeta (60) and Jbeta (13) primers were used in the PCR. TCRdb's copy holds only in-frame clones and misses some; the assay was immunoSEQ multiplex PCR. The sample lists around 70,000 clones, over 75% occurring once. Sequencing used PBMCs. The receptors come from a human donor in good health.

This clone was detected only once. This chain links TRBV9 with TRBJ1-1, with 9 bases identical to TRBD1. V shed 3 bases and J 3 bases; nucleotides not matched to a gene: 3. The V gene's germline CDR1 is SGDLS and CDR2 YYNGEE. This CDR3 is 14 amino acids long. The CDR3: CASSADRGYTEAFF. The CDR3, as DNA: TGTGCCAGCAGCGCGGACAGGGGATACACTGAAGCTTTCTTT.

V usage is TRBV6-1 and J usage is TRBJ1-5, with D tentatively TRBD1 (5 bases). There are 15 residues in the CDR3. Germline V gene lookup returns CDR1 MNHNS and CDR2 SASEGT. Trimming removed 7 bases from V and 0 bases from J, with 13 bases in between. The CDR3 DNA follows: TGTGCCAGCACCTGGCCCGGGGGTAGCAATCAGCCCCAGCATTTT. This gives the protein CASTWPGGSNQPQHF.

The chain carries TRBV5-1 and TRBJ1-2, with 7 bases aligning to TRBD1. CDR3 length: 15 amino acids. The germline V gene encodes CDR1 SGHRS and CDR2 YFSETQ. The ends lost 0 bases at V and 0 bases at J; junction bases unmatched: 2. Here the CDR3 reads CASSLVGQANYGYTF. The CDR3 DNA reads as TGCGCCAGCAGCTTGGTTGGACAGGCTAACTATGGCTACACCTTC.